These 28 T cell receptor beta chains originate from one sample sequenced in a study of Ad26.COV2.S vaccination and SARS-CoV-2 variants. As for treatment: some 20 received Ad26.COV2.S at low or high dose, single or two shots; 5 received placebo; per-sample allocation not given. Specimens were obtained on day 63 following the first vaccine or placebo injection. TCRdb's table, derived via immunoSEQ multiplex PCR, lists solely in-frame clones and lacks some. Of about 350,000 clones in the sample, 80% to 90% were seen once. This material consisted of peripheral blood, taken in a trial of Ad26.COV2.S vaccine versus placebo. Receptors originate from a person between 18 and 59 years old who received the Ad26.COV2.S COVID-19 vaccine or a placebo.

This clone showed up just a few times. The chain links TRBV2 to TRBJ2-5; 9 bases map to TRBD2. The germline V gene has CDR1 SNHLY and CDR2 FYNNEI. Trimming cost V 7 bases and J 3 bases; bases outside gene matches: 6. The CDR3 length is 14 residues. CDR3 in DNA: TGTGCCAGCAAAGCGGGGGGCGTAGAAGAGACCCAGTACTTC. Translated: CASKAGGVEETQYF.

J is TRBJ2-7 and V is TRBV7-9; TRBD1 might be the D (5 bases). With 5 bases removed from V and 5 bases from J, the gap between germline ends came to 16 bases. CDR3 length: 14 amino acids. Germline-derived CDR1 and CDR2 are SEHNR and FQNEAQ (reference sequence). CDR3 sequence (DNA): TGTGCCAGCAGCCCCCGGTCAGGGATCGACGAGCAGTACTTC. Translated: CASSPRSGIDEQYF.

This clone was counted once. The chain is built from TRBV27 and TRBJ2-1; 8 bases are shared with TRBD2. The germline CDR1 and CDR2 sequences are MNHEY and SMNVEV (reference sequence). The CDR3 totals 15 residues. V dropped 6 bases and J dropped 9; count of bases not matched to a gene: 13. The CDR3 protein is CASSPRPGGPGEQFF. The CDR3 DNA reads TGTGCCAGCAGCCCCCGGCCGGGAGGGCCGGGTGAGCAGTTCTTC.

This clone was recorded once. The rearrangement joins TRBV19 to TRBJ1-1; 12 bases are a match to TRBD1. The CDR3 is 18 residues long. Germline values: CDR1 LNHDA, CDR2 SQIVND (reference sequence). V lost 5 bases, J lost 13 bases, and 23 bases stayed unmatched. CDR3 region: CASSGLPGQGANAPFLFF. The DNA of the CDR3 is TGTGCCAGTAGTGGTTTACCGGGACAGGGGGCGAATGCTCCTTTCCTTTTCTTT.

V gene TRBV29-1 combines with J gene TRBJ1-1; D call uncertain. The CDR3 sequence is 12 residues long. From germline, CDR1 is SQVTM and CDR2 ANQGSEA. Trimming took off 6 bases at V and 3 bases at J, with 11 bases between the two ends. The CDR3 bases are TGCAGCGTAGACTACGGCTACACTGAAGCTTTCTTT. Its translation is CSVDYGYTEAFF.

V usage is TRBV9 and J usage is TRBJ1-6, with TRBD1 matching over 8 bases. The trim removed 0 bases at V and 9 bases at J, leaving 8 bases unmatched. The CDR3 contains 16 residues. Germline V gene data show CDR1 as SGDLS and CDR2 as YYNGEE. DNA of the CDR3: TGTGCCAGCAGCGTAGGGTCAGGGGGCGGGGGTTCACCCCTCCACTTT. Translation: CASSVGSGGGGSPLHF.

The gene calls are TRBV11-3 and TRBJ2-7; 10 nucleotides line up with TRBD1. The CDR3 extends over 16 amino acids. V shed 2 bases, J shed 6 bases, and the junction held 10 bases outside the gene matches. In germline, CDR1 is SGHNT, CDR2 YENEEA. For the CDR3, the DNA is TGTGCCAGCAGCTTACGCGGCCATGGGACAGGGGTCGAGCAGTACTTC. Its protein is CASSLRGHGTGVEQYF.

The V and J genes are TRBV7-2 and TRBJ2-3, with D unclear. This CDR3 comprises 15 residues. V lost 1 base to trimming and J lost 2 bases, with 10 bases between them. Germline V lookup: CDR1 SGHTA, CDR2 FQGNSA. In nucleotides, the CDR3 is TGTGCCAGCAGCTTAGAACGGAGCCACACAGATACGCAGTATTTT. Its protein is CASSLERSHTDTQYF.

V usage is TRBV19 and J usage is TRBJ2-3; D possibly corresponds to TRBD2 (6 bases). The CDR3 is 15 residues long. Between the trimmed V and J ends, which lost 10 bases and 0 bases, there was a span of 17 bases. Per the germline V gene, CDR1 is LNHDA and CDR2 is SQIVND (reference sequence). This chain's CDR3 is CATRNGRDSTDTQYF. CDR3 in DNA: TGTGCCACCAGAAACGGGCGGGATAGCACAGATACGCAGTATTTT. Supplemented by reference TRBV19 and TRBJ2-3, the full variable domain reads DGGITQSPKYLFRKEGQNVTLSCEQNLNHDAMYWYRQDPGQGLRLIYYSQIVNDFQKGDIAEGYSVSREKKESFPLTVTSAQKNPTAFYLCATRNGRDSTDTQYFGPGTRLTVL.

The chain combines TRBV19 with TRBJ2-5; D remains unclear. CDR1 and CDR2 from the germline V gene are LNHDA and SQIVND (reference sequence). V dropped 5 bases and J dropped 0 bases, with 7 bases sitting between them. The CDR3 totals 13 residues. The DNA of the CDR3 is TGTGCCAGTAGTCCTCAGTACCAAGAGACCCAGTACTTC. It specifies CASSPQYQETQYF.

The genes are TRBV7-2 and TRBJ1-3, with TRBD1 identical over 7 bases. The CDR3 loop spans 14 amino acids. The V segment lost 2 bases and the J segment 3 bases; nucleotides outside the gene matches: 1. The V gene's germline CDR1 is SGHTA and CDR2 FQGNSA. CDR3 sequence reads: CASSLYRGGNTIYF. The CDR3 DNA is TGTGCCAGCAGCTTATACAGGGGTGGAAACACCATATATTTT.

The rearrangement links TRBV24-1 to TRBJ2-2; perhaps TRBD2 as D (6 bases). Germline V lookup: CDR1 KGHDR, CDR2 SFDVKD. V was shortened by 7 bases and J by 0 bases, with 11 bases between the two germline ends. CDR3 length: 15 amino acids. The CDR3 spells CATSRGTANTGELFF. The CDR3 DNA sequence: TGTGCCACCAGCCGCGGGACGGCGAACACCGGGGAGCTGTTTTTT.

V and J are TRBV18 and TRBJ1-1; D is perhaps TRBD1 (5 bases). There are 13 residues in the CDR3. CDR1 and CDR2 from the germline V gene are KGHSH and LQKENI. The ends were cut back, 5 bases at V and 1 base at J, with 8 bases in the middle. The CDR3 region has the DNA TGTGCCAGCTCATTGACAGAGAACACTGAAGCTTTCTTT. Its translation: CASSLTENTEAFF.

This chain connects TRBV7-2 to TRBJ2-3; 9 bases line up with TRBD2. The CDR3 totals 15 residues. V lost 4 bases, J lost 4 bases, and 6 bases stayed unmatched. Germline V gene sequence: CDR1 SGHTA, CDR2 FQGNSA. CDR3 in DNA: TGTGCCAGCAGCTCTACGAGCGGGAGGTCAGATACGCAGTATTTT. Its translation: CASSSTSGRSDTQYF. Drawing the rest from reference TRBV7-2 and TRBJ2-3, the complete variable domain is GAGVSQSPSNKVTEKGKDVELRCDPISGHTALYWYRQSLGQGLEFLIYFQGNSAPDKSGLPSDRFSAERTGGSVSTLTIQRTQQEDSAVYLCASSSTSGRSDTQYFGPGTRLTVL.

The gene calls are TRBV25-1 and TRBJ2-3, with D perhaps matching TRBD1 or TRBD2 (5 bases each). V was cut by 6 bases and J by 4 bases, with 11 bases left in between. The CDR3 contains 13 residues. Germline CDR1 is MGHDK and CDR2 is SYGVNS. The CDR3, as DNA: TGTGCCAGCAGGGGACGTGGGGCAGATACGCAGTATTTT. It is translated as CASRGRGADTQYF.

V is TRBV5-1 and J is TRBJ1-2; TRBD1 is a possible D gene (5 bases). The CDR3 sequence is 16 residues long. Trimming removed 4 bases at V and 3 bases at J, with 19 bases between. Per the germline V gene, CDR1 is SGHRS and CDR2 is YFSETQ. The CDR3 reads CASSPSFPGLDYGYTF. The CDR3 DNA follows: TGCGCCAGCAGCCCGTCTTTCCCAGGGCTCGACTATGGCTACACCTTC.

V gene TRBV6-2 or TRBV6-3 combines with J gene TRBJ2-7; D not resolved. Deletions cut 0 bases from V and 0 bases from J, with 9 bases between. The germline V gene has CDR1 MNHEY and CDR2 SVGEGT. This CDR3 spans 15 amino acids. The CDR3 loop reads CASSYSIYPSYEQYF. Here the CDR3 DNA reads TGTGCCAGCAGTTACTCAATATACCCCTCCTACGAGCAGTACTTC.

The gene calls are TRBV6-5 and TRBJ2-3; D is perhaps TRBD1 or TRBD2 (5 bases each). Deletions cut 2 bases from V and 0 bases from J, with 9 bases between. The CDR3 extends over 15 amino acids. Germline V gene data show CDR1 as MNHEY and CDR2 as SVGAGI. The CDR3 region is CASSYQRDSTDTQYF. Here the CDR3 DNA reads TGTGCCAGCAGTTACCAAAGGGACAGCACAGATACGCAGTATTTT.

The chain links TRBV7-6 to TRBJ1-5, with D unresolved. The CDR3 has 14 residues. The ends were cut back, 5 bases at V and 3 bases at J, with 11 bases in the middle. CDR1 and CDR2 from the germline V gene are SGHVS and FNYEAQ. CDR3 amino acids: CASSPSSFNQPQHF. The CDR3, as DNA: TGTGCCAGCAGCCCTAGTAGTTTCAATCAGCCCCAGCATTTT.

This clone is a singleton in its sample. V and J are TRBV4-3 and TRBJ2-6; unclear D gene. Germline lookup yields CDR1 LGHNA and CDR2 YSLEER. The V end lost 2 bases, the J end lost 0 bases, and 11 bases lay between the germline ends. The CDR3 runs 17 residues. The CDR3 here is CASSQQVYFSGANVLTF. CDR3 nucleotides: TGCGCCAGCAGCCAACAGGTTTACTTCTCTGGGGCCAACGTCCTGACTTTC.

The chain joins TRBV10-3 to TRBJ2-3, with no clear D. Per germline, CDR1 ENHRY and CDR2 SYGVKD. The CDR3 is 15 residues long. V lost 2 bases and J lost 0, with 9 bases in between. This CDR3 is CAISERAGSTDTQYF. DNA for the CDR3: TGTGCCATCAGTGAGAGGGCTGGGAGCACAGATACGCAGTATTTT.

This chain links TRBV4-3 with TRBJ1-6, with TRBD1 identical over 10 bases. Trimming removed 4 bases from V and 0 bases from J; junction bases left unmatched: 6. This CDR3 region has 18 residues. Looked up from germline, CDR1 is LGHNA and CDR2 is YSLEER. CDR3 bases: TGCGCCAGCAGCCCGGGACAGGGGATAGGCTCCTATAATTCACCCCTCCACTTT. As protein: CASSPGQGIGSYNSPLHF.

The genes are TRBV11-3 and TRBJ2-1; the match to TRBD2 covers 14 bases. CDR3 length: 19 amino acids. After removal of 2 bases from V and 0 bases from J, the junction contained 6 bases not matched to a gene. The germline V gene encodes CDR1 SGHNT and CDR2 YENEEA. The DNA of the CDR3 is TGTGCCAGCAGCTTACCGGGACTAGCGGGAGTGTGCTCCTACAATGAGCAGTTCTTC. This encodes CASSLPGLAGVCSYNEQFF. The full variable domain, its missing parts supplied by reference TRBV11-3 and TRBJ2-1, is EAGVVQSPRYKIIEKKQPVAFWCNPISGHNTLYWYLQNLGQGPELLIRYENEEAVDDSQLPKDRFSAERLKGVDSTLKIQPAELGDSAVYLCASSLPGLAGVCSYNEQFFGPGTRLTVL.

This sequence joins TRBV5-6 and TRBJ1-2, with 9 bases identical to TRBD1. The germline CDR1 and CDR2 sequences are SGHDT and YYEEEE. This CDR3 is built from 15 residues. Trimming at V came to 0 bases and at J to 4 bases, leaving 4 bases not matched to a gene. CDR3 sequence (DNA): TGTGCCAGCAGCTTGGCCGGGACAGGGTCCTATGGCTACACCTTC. This encodes CASSLAGTGSYGYTF.

V and J are TRBV9 and TRBJ2-1, with D perhaps TRBD1 (5 bases). Germline assignment: CDR1 SGDLS and CDR2 YYNGEE. The V and J ends lost 3 bases and 5 bases respectively, with 15 bases between them. This CDR3 is built from 15 residues. CDR3 coding DNA: TGTGCCAGCAGCGGGCCCAGGGCCCCAAACAATGAGCAGTTCTTC. This codes for CASSGPRAPNNEQFF.

V usage is TRBV3-1 (or the pseudogene TRBV3-2) and J usage is TRBJ1-2; D gene unclear. Germline-derived CDR1 and CDR2 are LGHDT and YNNKEL (reference sequence). V shed 0 bases and J shed 4 bases, with 9 bases lying between them. CDR3 length: 14 residues. CDR3: CASSQDQRSYGYTF. The CDR3 DNA is TGTGCCAGCAGCCAAGACCAGAGAAGCTATGGCTACACCTTC.

The genes are TRBV2 and TRBJ2-7; possible D gene TRBD2, 5 bases. The germline CDR1 and CDR2 sequences are SNHLY and FYNNEI. The CDR3 has 13 residues. The V end was cut by 5 bases, the J end by 5 bases, with 13 bases between. CDR3 sequence (DNA): TGTGCCAGCAGTACTAGTCTTGGCCACGAGCAGTACTTC. It is translated as CASSTSLGHEQYF. Based on the CDR3 plus reference TRBV2 and TRBJ2-7, the full variable domain is EPEVTQTPSHQVTQMGQEVILRCVPISNHLYFYWYRQILGQKVEFLVSFYNNEISEKSEIFDDQFSVERPDGSNFTLKIRSTKLEDSAMYFCASSTSLGHEQYFGPGTRLTVT.

The chain employs TRBV7-9 and TRBJ1-6; 8 bases match TRBD1. V lost 1 base, J lost 5 bases, and 4 bases stayed unmatched. CDR3 size: 16 residues. Germline V gene sequence: CDR1 SEHNR, CDR2 FQNEAQ (reference sequence). The CDR3 sequence is CASSLDRGGNNSPLHF. The CDR3 nucleotides are TGTGCCAGCAGCTTAGACAGGGGGGGAAATAATTCACCCCTCCACTTT. Combining the CDR3 with reference TRBV7-9 and TRBJ1-6 gives the whole variable domain DTGVSQNPRHKITKRGQNVTFRCDPISEHNRLYWYRQTLGQGPEFLTYFQNEAQLEKSRLLSDRFSAERPKGSFSTLEIQRTEQGDSAMYLCASSLDRGGNNSPLHFGNGTRLTVT.